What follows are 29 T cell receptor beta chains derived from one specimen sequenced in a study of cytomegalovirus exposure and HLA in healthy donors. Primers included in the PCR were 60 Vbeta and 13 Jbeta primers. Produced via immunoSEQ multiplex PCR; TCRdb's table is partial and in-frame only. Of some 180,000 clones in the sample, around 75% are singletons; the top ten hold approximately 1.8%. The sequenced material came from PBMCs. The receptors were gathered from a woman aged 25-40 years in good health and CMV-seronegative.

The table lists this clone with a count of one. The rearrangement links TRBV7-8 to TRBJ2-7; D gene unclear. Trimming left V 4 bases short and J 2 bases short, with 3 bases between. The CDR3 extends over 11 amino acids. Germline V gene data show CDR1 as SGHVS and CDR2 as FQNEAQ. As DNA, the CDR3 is TGTGCCAGCAGCTACACCTACGAGCAGTACTTC. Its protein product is CASSYTYEQYF.

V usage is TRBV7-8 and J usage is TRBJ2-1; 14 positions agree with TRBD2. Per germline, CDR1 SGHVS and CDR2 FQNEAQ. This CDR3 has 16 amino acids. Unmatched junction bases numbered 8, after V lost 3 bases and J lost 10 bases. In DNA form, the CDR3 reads TGTGCCAGCAGCTTGACTAGCGGGAGGGCCACCAGGGAGCAGTTCTTC. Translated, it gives CASSLTSGRATREQFF.

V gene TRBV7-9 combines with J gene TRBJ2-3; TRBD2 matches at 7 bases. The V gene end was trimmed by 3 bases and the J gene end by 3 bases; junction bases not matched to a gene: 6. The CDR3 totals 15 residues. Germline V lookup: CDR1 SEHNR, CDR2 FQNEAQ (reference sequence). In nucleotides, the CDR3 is TGTGCCAGCAGCTTGTCTAGCGGTAGGACAGATACGCAGTATTTT. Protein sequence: CASSLSSGRTDTQYF.

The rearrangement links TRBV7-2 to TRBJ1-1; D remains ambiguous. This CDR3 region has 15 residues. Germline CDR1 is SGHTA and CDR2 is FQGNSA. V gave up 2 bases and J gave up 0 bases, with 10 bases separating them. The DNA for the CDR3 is TGTGCCAGCAGCTTATTGGGCAGCTTGAACACTGAAGCTTTCTTT. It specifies CASSLLGSLNTEAFF. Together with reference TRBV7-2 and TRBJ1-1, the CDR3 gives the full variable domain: GAGVSQSPSNKVTEKGKDVELRCDPISGHTALYWYRQSLGQGLEFLIYFQGNSAPDKSGLPSDRFSAERTGGSVSTLTIQRTQQEDSAVYLCASSLLGSLNTEAFFGQGTRLTVV.

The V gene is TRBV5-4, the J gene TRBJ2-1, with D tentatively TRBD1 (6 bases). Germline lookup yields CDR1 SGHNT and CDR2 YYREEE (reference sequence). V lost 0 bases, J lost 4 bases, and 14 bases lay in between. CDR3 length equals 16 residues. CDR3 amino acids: CASSLEVGAVYNEQFF. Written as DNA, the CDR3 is TGTGCCAGCAGCTTGGAAGTGGGGGCCGTATACAATGAGCAGTTCTTC.

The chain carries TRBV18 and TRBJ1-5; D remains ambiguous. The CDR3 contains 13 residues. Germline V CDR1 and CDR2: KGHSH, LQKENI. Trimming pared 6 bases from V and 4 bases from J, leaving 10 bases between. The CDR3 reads CASSVGGNQPQHF. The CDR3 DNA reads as TGTGCCAGCTCCGTTGGCGGGAATCAGCCCCAGCATTTT.

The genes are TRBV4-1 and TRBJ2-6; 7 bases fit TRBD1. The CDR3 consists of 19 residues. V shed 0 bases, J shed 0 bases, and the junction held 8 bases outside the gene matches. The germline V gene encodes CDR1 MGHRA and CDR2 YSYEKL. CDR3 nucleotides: TGCGCCAGCAGCCAAGAAAGACAGGGTGGTAACTCTGGGGCCAACGTCCTGACTTTC. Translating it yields CASSQERQGGNSGANVLTF.

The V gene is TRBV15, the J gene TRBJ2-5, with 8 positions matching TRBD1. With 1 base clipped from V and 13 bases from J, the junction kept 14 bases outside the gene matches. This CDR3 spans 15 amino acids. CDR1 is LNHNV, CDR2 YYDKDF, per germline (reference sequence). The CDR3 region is CATSRVKTDRGIRYF. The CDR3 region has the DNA TGTGCCACCAGCAGAGTTAAAACTGACAGGGGTATTAGGTACTTC.

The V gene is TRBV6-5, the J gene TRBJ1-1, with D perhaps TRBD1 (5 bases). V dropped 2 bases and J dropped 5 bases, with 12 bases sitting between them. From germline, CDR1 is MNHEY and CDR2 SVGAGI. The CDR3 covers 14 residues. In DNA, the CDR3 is TGTGCCAGCAGTTACACAGGCTCAGGGACTGAAGCTTTCTTT. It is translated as CASSYTGSGTEAFF.

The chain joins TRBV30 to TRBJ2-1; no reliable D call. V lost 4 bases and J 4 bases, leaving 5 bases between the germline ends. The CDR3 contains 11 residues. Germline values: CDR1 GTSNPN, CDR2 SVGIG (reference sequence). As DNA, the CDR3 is TGTGCCTGGACCGGGTACAATGAGCAGTTCTTC. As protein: CAWTGYNEQFF.

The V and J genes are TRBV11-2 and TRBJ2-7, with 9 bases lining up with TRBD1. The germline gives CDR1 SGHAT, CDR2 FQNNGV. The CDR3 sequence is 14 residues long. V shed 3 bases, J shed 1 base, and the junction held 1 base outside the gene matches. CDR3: CASSFGTGSYEQYF. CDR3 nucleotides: TGTGCCAGCAGCTTTGGGACAGGGTCCTACGAGCAGTACTTC.

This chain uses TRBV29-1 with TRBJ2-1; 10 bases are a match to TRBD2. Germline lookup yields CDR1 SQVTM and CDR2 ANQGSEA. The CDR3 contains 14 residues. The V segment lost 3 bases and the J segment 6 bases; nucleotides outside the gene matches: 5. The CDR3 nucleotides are TGCAGCGTTGACCGTACTAGCGGGACCAATGAGCAGTTCTTC. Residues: CSVDRTSGTNEQFF.

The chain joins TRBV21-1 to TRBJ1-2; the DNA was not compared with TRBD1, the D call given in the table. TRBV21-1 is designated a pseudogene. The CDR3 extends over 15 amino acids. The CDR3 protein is CASSKVRTGGNGYTF. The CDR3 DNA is TGTGCCAGCAGCAAAGTCCGGACAGGGGGAAATGGCTACACCTTC.

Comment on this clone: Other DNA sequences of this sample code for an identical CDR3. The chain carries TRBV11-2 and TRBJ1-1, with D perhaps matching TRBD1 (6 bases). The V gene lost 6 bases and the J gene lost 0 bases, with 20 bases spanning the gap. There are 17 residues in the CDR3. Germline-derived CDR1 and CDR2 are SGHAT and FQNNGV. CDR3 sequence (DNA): TGTGCCAGCAGTCCCGGGGGGTGGGGGGACATGAACACTGAAGCTTTCTTT. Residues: CASSPGGWGDMNTEAFF.

The DNA of the CDR3 is TGTGCCAGCAGCCTCCGGGAGTGGGAGCAGTACTTC. Protein product: CASSLREWEQYF. The chain joins TRBV7-9 to TRBJ2-7; D might be TRBD2 (6 bases). Looked up from germline, CDR1 is SEHNR and CDR2 is FQNEAQ (reference sequence). The CDR3 is 12 amino acids. The ends were cut back, 5 bases at V and 7 bases at J, with 12 bases in the middle.

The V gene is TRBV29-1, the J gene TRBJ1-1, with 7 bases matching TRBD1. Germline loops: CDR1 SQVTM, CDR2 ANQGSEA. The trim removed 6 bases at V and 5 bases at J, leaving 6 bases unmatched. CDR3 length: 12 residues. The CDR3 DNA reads TGCAGCGTCGAACAGGGGCGGACTGAAGCTTTCTTT. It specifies CSVEQGRTEAFF. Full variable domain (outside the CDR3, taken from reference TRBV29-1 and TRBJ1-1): SAVISQKPSRDICQRGTSLTIQCQVDSQVTMMFWYRQQPGQSLTLIATANQGSEATYESGFVIDKFPISRPNLTFSTLTVSNMSPEDSSIYLCSVEQGRTEAFFGQGTRLTVV.

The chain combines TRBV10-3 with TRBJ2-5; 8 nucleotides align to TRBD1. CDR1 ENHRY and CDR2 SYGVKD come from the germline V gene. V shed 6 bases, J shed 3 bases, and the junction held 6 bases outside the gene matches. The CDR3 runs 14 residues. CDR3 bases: TGTGCCATCAGAACTGGACAGGGTGAAGAGACCCAGTACTTC. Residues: CAIRTGQGEETQYF.

CDR3 sequence: CASSYPRQALEAFF. The CDR3 bases are TGTGCCAGCAGCTACCCCCGACAGGCACTTGAAGCTTTCTTT. The chain is built from TRBV7-9 and TRBJ1-1; D might be TRBD1 (6 bases). CDR1 is SEHNR, CDR2 FQNEAQ, per germline (reference sequence). This CDR3 region has 14 residues. V gave up 4 bases and J gave up 7 bases, with 16 bases separating them.

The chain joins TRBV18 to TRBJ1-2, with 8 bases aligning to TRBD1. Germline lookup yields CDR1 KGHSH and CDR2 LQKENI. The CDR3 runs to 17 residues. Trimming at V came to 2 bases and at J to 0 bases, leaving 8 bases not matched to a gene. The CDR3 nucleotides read TGTGCCAGCTCACCATGGACAGGGACCTCCACTAACTATGGCTACACCTTC. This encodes CASSPWTGTSTNYGYTF.

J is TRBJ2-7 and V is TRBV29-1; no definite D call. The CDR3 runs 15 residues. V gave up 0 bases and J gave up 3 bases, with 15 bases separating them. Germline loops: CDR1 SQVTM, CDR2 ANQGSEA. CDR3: CSVEDRTSFGYEQYF. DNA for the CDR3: TGCAGCGTTGAAGATCGCACATCCTTTGGCTACGAGCAGTACTTC.

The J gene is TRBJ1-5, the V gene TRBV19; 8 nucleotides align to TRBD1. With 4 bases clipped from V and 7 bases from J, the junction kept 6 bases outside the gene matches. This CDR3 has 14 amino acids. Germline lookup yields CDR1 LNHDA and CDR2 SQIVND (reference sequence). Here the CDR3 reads CASSKTGVGQPQHF. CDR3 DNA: TGTGCCAGTAGTAAGACAGGGGTGGGACAGCCCCAGCATTTT.

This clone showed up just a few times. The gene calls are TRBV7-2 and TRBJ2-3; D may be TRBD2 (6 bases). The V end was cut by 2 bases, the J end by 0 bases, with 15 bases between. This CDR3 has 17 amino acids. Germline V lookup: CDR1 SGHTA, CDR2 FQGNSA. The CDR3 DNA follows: TGTGCCAGCAGCTTATTAGCGGCAGACTCTAGCACAGATACGCAGTATTTT. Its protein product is CASSLLAADSSTDTQYF.

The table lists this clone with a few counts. CDR3 amino acids: CASSPPQGQGEEKLFF. The CDR3 bases are TGTGCCAGCTCACCACCGCAGGGACAGGGGGAAGAAAAACTGTTTTTT. The chain couples TRBV18 to TRBJ1-4, with 11 bases fitting TRBD1. The CDR3 contains 16 residues. The germline V gene encodes CDR1 KGHSH and CDR2 LQKENI. After removal of 0 bases from V and 8 bases from J, the junction contained 5 bases not matched to a gene.

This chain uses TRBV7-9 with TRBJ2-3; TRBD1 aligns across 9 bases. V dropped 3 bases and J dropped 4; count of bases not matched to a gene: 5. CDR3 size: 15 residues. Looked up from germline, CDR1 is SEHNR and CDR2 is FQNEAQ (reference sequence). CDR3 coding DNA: TGTGCCAGCAGCTTCCCGGGACAGGGTGCAGATACGCAGTATTTT. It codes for CASSFPGQGADTQYF.

The CDR3 nucleotides are TGTGCCAGCAGCTTACCCAGCAGGGCTGAGCAGTTCTTC. Translated: CASSLPSRAEQFF. V gene TRBV7-6 combines with J gene TRBJ2-1, with D perhaps matching TRBD1 (5 bases). Germline V CDR1 and CDR2: SGHVS, FNYEAQ. V gave up 2 bases and J gave up 9 bases, with 11 bases separating them. The CDR3 is 13 residues long.

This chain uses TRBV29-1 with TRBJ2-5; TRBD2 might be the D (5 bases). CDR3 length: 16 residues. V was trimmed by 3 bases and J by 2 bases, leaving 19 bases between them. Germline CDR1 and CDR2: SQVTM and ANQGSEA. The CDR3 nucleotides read TGCAGCGTTGAGAGCCTCGGGATAGGGTCTCAAGAGACCCAGTACTTC. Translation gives CSVESLGIGSQETQYF.

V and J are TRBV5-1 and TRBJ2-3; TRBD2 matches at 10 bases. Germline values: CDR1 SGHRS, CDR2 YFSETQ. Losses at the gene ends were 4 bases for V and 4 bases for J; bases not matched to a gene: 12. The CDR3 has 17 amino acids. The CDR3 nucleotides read TGCGCCAGCAGCCGCCGACCGGGACTAGCGATCCCAGATACGCAGTATTTT. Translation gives CASSRRPGLAIPDTQYF.

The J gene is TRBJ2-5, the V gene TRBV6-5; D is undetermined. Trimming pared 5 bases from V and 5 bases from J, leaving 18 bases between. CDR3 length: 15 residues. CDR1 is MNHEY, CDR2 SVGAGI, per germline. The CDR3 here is CASSPGYGTGETQYF. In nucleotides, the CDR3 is TGTGCCAGCAGTCCCGGTTATGGCACCGGGGAGACCCAGTACTTC.

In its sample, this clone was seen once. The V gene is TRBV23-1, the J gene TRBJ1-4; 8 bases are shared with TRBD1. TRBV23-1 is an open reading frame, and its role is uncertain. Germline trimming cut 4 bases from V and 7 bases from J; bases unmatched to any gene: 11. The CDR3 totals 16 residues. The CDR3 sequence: CASSPIQGVIIEKLFF. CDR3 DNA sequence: TGCGCCAGCAGTCCAATACAGGGGGTCATTATTGAAAAACTGTTTTTT.